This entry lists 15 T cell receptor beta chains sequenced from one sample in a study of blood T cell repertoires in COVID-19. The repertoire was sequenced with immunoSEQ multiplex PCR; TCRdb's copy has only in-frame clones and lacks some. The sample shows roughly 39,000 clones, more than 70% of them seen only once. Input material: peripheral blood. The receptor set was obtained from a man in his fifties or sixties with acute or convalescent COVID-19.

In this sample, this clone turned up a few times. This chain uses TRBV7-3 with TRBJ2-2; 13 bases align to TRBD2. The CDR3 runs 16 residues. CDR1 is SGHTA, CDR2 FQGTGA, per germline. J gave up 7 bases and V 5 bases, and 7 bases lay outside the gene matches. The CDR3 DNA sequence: TGTGCCAGCAGCCCGCGGACTAGCGGGGGCGGCGGGGAGCTGTTTTTT. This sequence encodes CASSPRTSGGGGELFF.

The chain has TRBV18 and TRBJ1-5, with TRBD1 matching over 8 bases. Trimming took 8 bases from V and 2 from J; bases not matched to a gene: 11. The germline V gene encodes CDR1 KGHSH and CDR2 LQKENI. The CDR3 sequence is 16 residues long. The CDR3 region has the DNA TGTGCCAGCCCCTGGGGCGGACAGGGAGGCAATCAGCCCCAGCATTTT. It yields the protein CASPWGGQGGNQPQHF.

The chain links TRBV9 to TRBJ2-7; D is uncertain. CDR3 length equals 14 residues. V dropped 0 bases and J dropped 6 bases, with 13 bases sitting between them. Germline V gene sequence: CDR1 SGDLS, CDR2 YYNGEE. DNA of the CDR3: TGTGCCAGCAGCGTAGAGGTAGGCGGTGCCGAGCAGTACTTC. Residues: CASSVEVGGAEQYF.

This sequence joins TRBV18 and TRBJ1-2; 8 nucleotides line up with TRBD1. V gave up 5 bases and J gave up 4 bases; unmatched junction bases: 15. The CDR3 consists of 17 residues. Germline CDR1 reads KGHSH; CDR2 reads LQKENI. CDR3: CASSTRGLTGATYGYTF. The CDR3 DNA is TGTGCCAGCTCAACAAGAGGCCTGACAGGGGCTACCTATGGCTACACCTTC. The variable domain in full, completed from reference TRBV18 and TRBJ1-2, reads NAGVMQNPRHLVRRRGQEARLRCSPMKGHSHVYWYRQLPEEGLKFMVYLQKENIIDESGMPKERFSAEFPKEGPSILRIQQVVRGDSAAYFCASSTRGLTGATYGYTFGSGTRLTVV.

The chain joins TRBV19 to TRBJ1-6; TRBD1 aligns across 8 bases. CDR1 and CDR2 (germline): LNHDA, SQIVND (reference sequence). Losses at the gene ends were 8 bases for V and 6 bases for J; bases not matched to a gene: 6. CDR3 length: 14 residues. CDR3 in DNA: TGTGCCAGTCGGGACAGGACGCTTAATTCACCCCTCCACTTT. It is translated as CASRDRTLNSPLHF. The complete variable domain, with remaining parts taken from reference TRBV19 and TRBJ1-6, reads DGGITQSPKYLFRKEGQNVTLSCEQNLNHDAMYWYRQDPGQGLRLIYYSQIVNDFQKGDIAEGYSVSREKKESFPLTVTSAQKNPTAFYLCASRDRTLNSPLHFGNGTRLTVT.

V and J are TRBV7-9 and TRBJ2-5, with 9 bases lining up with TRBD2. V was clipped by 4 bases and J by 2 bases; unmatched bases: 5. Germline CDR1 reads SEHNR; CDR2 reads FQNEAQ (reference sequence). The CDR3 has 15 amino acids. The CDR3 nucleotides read TGTGCCAGCAGCTCTGGGACTAGCCAACAAGAGACCCAGTACTTC. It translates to CASSSGTSQQETQYF.

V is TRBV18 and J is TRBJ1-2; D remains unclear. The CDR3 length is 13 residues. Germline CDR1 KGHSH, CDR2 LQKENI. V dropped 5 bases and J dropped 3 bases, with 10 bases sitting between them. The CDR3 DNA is TGTGCCAGCTCATATGGGGAGGACTATGGCTACACCTTC. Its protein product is CASSYGEDYGYTF.

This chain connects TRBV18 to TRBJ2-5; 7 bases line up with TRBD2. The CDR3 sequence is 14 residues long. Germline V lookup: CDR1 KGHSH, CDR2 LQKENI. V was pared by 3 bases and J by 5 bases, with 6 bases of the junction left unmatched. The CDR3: CASSPRGGYETQYF. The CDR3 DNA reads TGTGCCAGCTCACCCCGGGGAGGGTACGAGACCCAGTACTTC.

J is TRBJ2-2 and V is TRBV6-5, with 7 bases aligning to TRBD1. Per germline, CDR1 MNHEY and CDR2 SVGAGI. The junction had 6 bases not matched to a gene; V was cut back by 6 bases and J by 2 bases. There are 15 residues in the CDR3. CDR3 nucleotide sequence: TGTGCCAGCAGGGCAGGGGGATTTAACACCGGGGAGCTGTTTTTT. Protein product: CASRAGGFNTGELFF.

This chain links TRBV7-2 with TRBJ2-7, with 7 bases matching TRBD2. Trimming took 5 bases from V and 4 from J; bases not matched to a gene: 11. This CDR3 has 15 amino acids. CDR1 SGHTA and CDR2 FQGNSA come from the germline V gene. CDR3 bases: TGTGCCAGCAGCCCCCAGGCTAGCGGATTGTACGAGCAGTACTTC. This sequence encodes CASSPQASGLYEQYF.

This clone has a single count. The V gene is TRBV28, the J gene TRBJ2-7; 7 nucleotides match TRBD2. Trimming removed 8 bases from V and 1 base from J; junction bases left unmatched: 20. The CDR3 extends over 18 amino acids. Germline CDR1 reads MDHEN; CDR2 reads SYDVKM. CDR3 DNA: TGTGCCAGCGGCCAAGTGGGGGGAGGGCCGTTTATATCCTACGAGCAGTACTTC. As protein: CASGQVGGGPFISYEQYF. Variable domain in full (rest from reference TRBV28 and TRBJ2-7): DVKVTQSSRYLVKRTGEKVFLECVQDMDHENMFWYRQDPGLGLRLIYFSYDVKMKEKGDIPEGYSVSREKKERFSLILESASTNQTSMYLCASGQVGGGPFISYEQYFGPGTRLTVT.

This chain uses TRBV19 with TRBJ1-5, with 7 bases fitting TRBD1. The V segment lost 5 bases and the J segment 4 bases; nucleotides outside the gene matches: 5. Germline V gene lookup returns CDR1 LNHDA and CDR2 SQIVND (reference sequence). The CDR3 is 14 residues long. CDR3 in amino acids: CASSAGGSNQPQHF. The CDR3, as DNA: TGTGCCAGTAGTGCAGGGGGGTCGAATCAGCCCCAGCATTTT.

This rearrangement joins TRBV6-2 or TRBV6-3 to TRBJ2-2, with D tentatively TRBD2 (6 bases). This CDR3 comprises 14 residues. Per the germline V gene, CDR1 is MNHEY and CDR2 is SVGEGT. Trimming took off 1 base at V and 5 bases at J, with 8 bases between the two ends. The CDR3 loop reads CASSYFGLTGELFF. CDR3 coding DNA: TGTGCCAGCAGTTACTTCGGACTAACCGGGGAGCTGTTTTTT.

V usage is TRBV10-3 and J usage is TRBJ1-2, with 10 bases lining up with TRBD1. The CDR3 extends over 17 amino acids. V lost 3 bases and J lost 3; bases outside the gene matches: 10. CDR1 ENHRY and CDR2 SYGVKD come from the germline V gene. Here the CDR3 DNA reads TGTGCCATCAGTGACTCAGAGGGGACAGGGGTGGACTATGGCTACACCTTC. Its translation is CAISDSEGTGVDYGYTF.

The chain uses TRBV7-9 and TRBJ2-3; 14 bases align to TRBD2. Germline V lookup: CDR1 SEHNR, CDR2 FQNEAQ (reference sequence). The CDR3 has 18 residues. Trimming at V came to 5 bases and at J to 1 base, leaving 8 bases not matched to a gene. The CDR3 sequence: CASSGGLAGGLGTDTQYF. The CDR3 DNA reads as TGTGCCAGCAGCGGCGGACTAGCGGGGGGCCTAGGCACAGATACGCAGTATTTT.